Listed here is a single T cell receptor beta chain. Antigen unknown. This specimen belongs to a study of cytomegalovirus exposure and HLA in healthy donors. Broader study findings: When analyzed later, a missense DCLRE1C variant was found to be linked to TCR beta V- and J-gene trimming. The authors later found most CMV-associated TCR beta chains appeared HLA-restricted. In the analysis, some V segments, TRBV6-2 and TRBV6-3 included, were excluded as indistinguishable.

The germline CDR1 and CDR2 sequences are KGHSH and LQKENI. The junction had 0 bases not matched to a gene; V was cut back by 0 bases and J by 4 bases. The CDR3 loop spans 15 amino acids. PCR amplification relied on 60 Vbeta primers (plus 13 Jbeta primers). Produced via immunoSEQ multiplex PCR; TCRdb's table is partial and in-frame only. The profile shows around 75,000 clones, about four fifths of them singletons. This TCR was sampled from a man aged 35 to 55 in good health and CMV-seronegative. The V and J genes are TRBV18 and TRBJ2-1; TRBD2 matches at 10 bases. Specimen: PBMCs. The CDR3 DNA reads as TGTGCCAGCTCACCACCGACTAGCGGGTACAATGAGCAGTTCTTC. Translating gives CASSPPTSGYNEQFF.